The clone carrying this TCR beta chain appeared a single time. Assay: immunoSEQ multiplex PCR; the TCRdb copy retains only in-frame clones and omits some. The sample consists of hundreds of thousands of clones, approximately 88% of them appearing once. The CDR3 consists of 12 residues. V lost 2 bases and J lost 7, with 9 bases in between. Germline loops: CDR1 MGHDK, CDR2 SYGVNS. The data stem from a study of cytomegalovirus exposure and HLA in healthy donors. Sequenced input: PBMCs. This rearrangement joins TRBV25-1 to TRBJ2-7; D call uncertain. This TCR came from a woman younger than 30 in good health and CMV-seronegative. The CDR3 loop is CASSEGPGEQYF. Here the CDR3 DNA reads TGTGCCAGCAGTGAAGGTCCGGGTGAGCAGTACTTC.